What follows are 29 T cell receptor beta chains derived from one specimen sequenced in a study of blood T cell repertoires in COVID-19. Profiling relied on immunoSEQ multiplex PCR, and the TCRdb table lists in-frame clones only, not all of them. The sample yields under 350,000 clones, 70% to 90% seen once. Sequencing was performed on peripheral blood. The source of these receptors is a woman aged 70-85 years with acute or convalescent COVID-19.

The chain uses TRBV5-1 and TRBJ1-2; the match to TRBD1 covers 7 bases. Trimming took 7 bases from V and 8 from J; bases not matched to a gene: 14. From germline, CDR1 is SGHRS and CDR2 YFSETQ. This CDR3 has 14 amino acids. CDR3 in DNA: TGCGCCAGCGATACAACAGGGGATCTGGGCGGCTACACCTTC. Protein: CASDTTGDLGGYTF. The variable domain in full, with the rest retrieved from reference TRBV5-1 and TRBJ1-2, is KAGVTQTPRYLIKTRGQQVTLSCSPISGHRSVSWYQQTPGQGLQFLFEYFSETQRNKGNFPGRFSGRQFSNSRSEMNVSTLELGDSALYLCASDTTGDLGGYTFGSGTRLTVV.

The rearrangement uses TRBV5-6 and TRBJ2-7; 11 bases match TRBD2. Per germline, CDR1 SGHDT and CDR2 YYEEEE. Trimming cost V 2 bases and J 7 bases; bases outside gene matches: 5. The CDR3 has 14 residues. CDR3 coding DNA: TGTGCCAGCAGCTTTAGCGGGGGGGCCTGGGAGCAGTACTTC. This translates into CASSFSGGAWEQYF.

The V gene is TRBV3-1 (or the pseudogene TRBV3-2), the J gene TRBJ2-1; D is unclear. V dropped 0 bases and J dropped 6 bases, with 9 bases sitting between them. Germline V CDR1 and CDR2: LGHDT, YNNKEL (reference sequence). The CDR3 contains 14 residues. The CDR3 here is CASSQDAWSNEQFF. In DNA form, the CDR3 reads TGTGCCAGCAGCCAAGACGCCTGGAGCAATGAGCAGTTCTTC.

The V and J genes are TRBV5-1 and TRBJ2-7, with TRBD1 matching over 9 bases. J gave up 5 bases and V 4 bases, and 13 bases lay outside the gene matches. The CDR3 length is 16 residues. Germline assignment: CDR1 SGHRS and CDR2 YFSETQ. The CDR3 sequence is CASSPNPGQGFHEQYF. The DNA of the CDR3 is TGCGCCAGCAGCCCCAACCCGGGACAGGGATTCCACGAGCAGTACTTC.

The chain combines TRBV5-1 with TRBJ1-5, with 7 bases identical to TRBD1. The junction had 6 bases not matched to a gene; V was cut back by 5 bases and J by 1 base. The CDR3 runs to 15 residues. CDR1 is SGHRS and CDR2 is YFSETQ in the germline V gene. The CDR3 is CASRTQGKSNQPQHF. The CDR3 DNA reads as TGCGCCAGCAGGACACAGGGGAAGAGCAATCAGCCCCAGCATTTT.

The chain couples TRBV5-1 to TRBJ2-7; D possibly corresponds to TRBD1 (5 bases). The V and J ends lost 1 base and 2 bases respectively, with 10 bases between them. This CDR3 is built from 14 residues. Per germline, CDR1 SGHRS and CDR2 YFSETQ. CDR3 sequence: CASSLSRAAYEQYF. The CDR3 DNA follows: TGCGCCAGCAGCTTGAGCAGGGCAGCCTACGAGCAGTACTTC. Together with reference TRBV5-1 and TRBJ2-7, the CDR3 gives the full variable domain: KAGVTQTPRYLIKTRGQQVTLSCSPISGHRSVSWYQQTPGQGLQFLFEYFSETQRNKGNFPGRFSGRQFSNSRSEMNVSTLELGDSALYLCASSLSRAAYEQYFGPGTRLTVT.

V and J are TRBV7-2 and TRBJ2-5; TRBD2 matches 9 bases. This CDR3 is 14 amino acids long. Germline-derived CDR1 and CDR2 are SGHTA and FQGNSA. V gave up 6 bases and J gave up 4 bases; unmatched junction bases: 6. For the CDR3, the DNA is TGTGCCAGCAGGCCTAGCGGGGCATTAGAGACCCAGTACTTC. It specifies CASRPSGALETQYF.

The J gene is TRBJ1-5, the V gene TRBV7-8; D remains ambiguous. Trimming shortened V by 1 base and J by 6 bases, and 7 bases separated the two germline ends. Germline CDR1 SGHVS, CDR2 FQNEAQ. This CDR3 is built from 13 residues. The CDR3 protein is CASSLGGVQPQHF. In nucleotides, the CDR3 is TGTGCCAGCAGCTTAGGCGGCGTTCAGCCCCAGCATTTT. Filled out from reference TRBV7-8 and TRBJ1-5, the complete variable domain reads GAGVSQSPRYKVAKRGQDVALRCDPISGHVSLFWYQQALGQGPEFLTYFQNEAQLDKSGLPSDRFFAERPEGSVSTLKIQRTQQEDSAVYLCASSLGGVQPQHFGDGTRLSIL.

The chain is built from TRBV14 and TRBJ2-1, with D uncertain. Looked up from germline, CDR1 is SGHDN and CDR2 is FVKESK. V shed 1 base and J shed 0 bases, with 10 bases lying between them. There are 16 residues in the CDR3. The CDR3 nucleotides read TGTGCCAGCAGCCAAGGATCCCCTAGCTCCTACAATGAGCAGTTCTTC. Its protein product is CASSQGSPSSYNEQFF.

V gene TRBV6-5 combines with J gene TRBJ1-5; D ambiguous. The V gene lost 5 bases and the J gene lost 2 bases, with 13 bases spanning the gap. The CDR3 has 15 residues. Germline CDR1 is MNHEY and CDR2 is SVGAGI. CDR3 amino acids: CASSPDGGGNQPQHF. CDR3 in DNA: TGTGCCAGCAGTCCAGACGGAGGAGGCAATCAGCCCCAGCATTTT.

V usage is TRBV24-1 and J usage is TRBJ1-5; D unresolved. V was clipped by 9 bases and J by 2 bases, with 4 bases between them. The CDR3 runs to 11 residues. The germline V gene has CDR1 KGHDR and CDR2 SFDVKD. The CDR3 DNA sequence: TGTGCCACCTCCGGCAATCAGCCCCAGCATTTT. Translating gives CATSGNQPQHF.

The chain carries TRBV3-1 (or the pseudogene TRBV3-2) and TRBJ2-1, with 9 bases identical to TRBD2. The germline CDR1 and CDR2 sequences are LGHDT and YNNKEL (reference sequence). The CDR3 has 14 residues. Germline trimming cut 3 bases from V and 7 bases from J; bases unmatched to any gene: 4. The CDR3 nucleotides read TGTGCCAGCAGCCATGGCGGGGGGGGGAATGAGCAGTTCTTC. This sequence encodes CASSHGGGGNEQFF.

The J gene is TRBJ2-7, the V gene TRBV19, with 7 bases fitting TRBD2. Looked up from germline, CDR1 is LNHDA and CDR2 is SQIVND (reference sequence). This CDR3 region has 14 residues. The trim removed 3 bases at V and 6 bases at J, leaving 8 bases unmatched. This CDR3 reads CASSIGAGSREQYF. Written as DNA, the CDR3 is TGTGCCAGTAGTATTGGAGCGGGGTCCCGCGAGCAGTACTTC.

This rearrangement joins TRBV7-9 to TRBJ1-3; tentatively, D is TRBD1 (5 bases). The CDR3 contains 12 residues. Trimming cost V 6 bases and J 7 bases, with 10 bases left between them. Germline CDR1 and CDR2: SEHNR and FQNEAQ (reference sequence). CDR3 coding DNA: TGTGCCAGCAGTTTGGGGGGGAACACCATATATTTT. Translated: CASSLGGNTIYF.

The chain carries TRBV2 and TRBJ2-2; TRBD2 matches 10 bases. With 4 bases clipped from V and 1 base from J, the junction kept 9 bases outside the gene matches. The CDR3 consists of 18 residues. The germline CDR1 and CDR2 sequences are SNHLY and FYNNEI. CDR3 region: CASSVPSGGNLNTGELFF. The CDR3 DNA reads as TGTGCCAGCAGTGTCCCTAGCGGGGGTAACTTGAACACCGGGGAGCTGTTTTTT. The whole variable domain, filled in from reference TRBV2 and TRBJ2-2, reads EPEVTQTPSHQVTQMGQEVILRCVPISNHLYFYWYRQILGQKVEFLVSFYNNEISEKSEIFDDQFSVERPDGSNFTLKIRSTKLEDSAMYFCASSVPSGGNLNTGELFFGEGSRLTVL.

The rearrangement joins TRBV19 to TRBJ2-3; TRBD2 aligns across 12 bases. Germline lookup yields CDR1 LNHDA and CDR2 SQIVND (reference sequence). The CDR3 totals 17 residues. With 7 bases clipped from V and 2 bases from J, the junction kept 10 bases outside the gene matches. DNA for the CDR3: TGTGCCAGTATGTCCCGACTAGCGGGGGCCGTCACAGATACGCAGTATTTT. This encodes CASMSRLAGAVTDTQYF.

The chain links TRBV5-1 to TRBJ1-1; 12 bases fit TRBD1. Germline-derived CDR1 and CDR2 are SGHRS and YFSETQ. The CDR3 totals 20 residues. The ends lost 0 bases at V and 1 base at J; junction bases unmatched: 13. CDR3 loop: CASSLEGQGARLGKNTEAFF. As DNA, the CDR3 is TGCGCCAGCAGCTTGGAGGGACAGGGGGCACGTTTGGGTAAGAACACTGAAGCTTTCTTT.

The chain combines TRBV29-1 with TRBJ1-5; D is ambiguous. CDR3 length: 13 amino acids. V lost 4 bases, J lost 0 bases, and 7 bases lay in between. The germline CDR1 and CDR2 sequences are SQVTM and ANQGSEA. Written as DNA, the CDR3 is TGCAGCGTTGCACAGAATAGCAATCAGCCCCAGCATTTT. Protein: CSVAQNSNQPQHF.

V gene TRBV10-3 combines with J gene TRBJ1-1; unclear D gene. Between the trimmed V and J ends, which lost 10 bases and 1 base, there was a span of 13 bases. CDR3 length: 13 residues. Germline-derived CDR1 and CDR2 are ENHRY and SYGVKD. The CDR3 DNA sequence: TGTGCCACCAGATCACCCGGGAACACTGAAGCTTTCTTT. This encodes CATRSPGNTEAFF.

V and J are TRBV5-4 and TRBJ2-7, with D maybe TRBD1 (5 bases). Germline lookup yields CDR1 SGHNT and CDR2 YYREEE (reference sequence). The CDR3 totals 15 residues. Trimming took 3 bases from V and 7 from J, leaving 20 bases between them. CDR3 coding DNA: TGTGCCAGCAGCTCTAATGGACCGGACATGAGAGAGCAGTACTTC. This sequence encodes CASSSNGPDMREQYF.

J is TRBJ2-3 and V is TRBV7-6, with D unresolved. Germline CDR1 SGHVS, CDR2 FNYEAQ. Trimming stripped 4 bases from V and 2 bases from J, with 4 bases between. This CDR3 is 12 amino acids long. CDR3: CASSSITDTQYF. CDR3 nucleotides: TGTGCCAGCAGCTCTATCACAGATACGCAGTATTTT. The full variable domain, in which reference TRBV7-6 and TRBJ2-3 provide the parts outside the CDR3, is GAGVSQSPRYKVTKRGQDVALRCDPISGHVSLYWYRQALGQGPEFLTYFNYEAQQDKSGLPNDRFSAERPEGSISTLTIQRTEQRDSAMYRCASSSITDTQYFGPGTRLTVL.

The chain links TRBV9 to TRBJ2-6; TRBD1 agrees at 8 bases. Unmatched junction bases numbered 3, after V lost 1 base and J lost 0 bases. The CDR3 runs 17 residues. Looked up from germline, CDR1 is SGDLS and CDR2 is YYNGEE. The CDR3 sequence is CASSVRTGSSGANVLTF. The CDR3 nucleotides read TGTGCCAGCAGCGTACGGACAGGGAGCTCTGGGGCCAACGTCCTGACTTTC.

This chain links TRBV5-1 with TRBJ2-2; TRBD1 is a possible D gene (5 bases). The germline CDR1 and CDR2 sequences are SGHRS and YFSETQ. This CDR3 is 15 amino acids long. V lost 0 bases, J lost 3 bases, and 9 bases lay in between. The DNA for the CDR3 is TGCGCCAGCAGCTTGGTAGTAGGGGACACCGGGGAGCTGTTTTTT. This codes for CASSLVVGDTGELFF.

This clone was counted once. This chain connects TRBV10-3 to TRBJ2-7; TRBD2 agrees at 8 bases. CDR1 and CDR2 (germline): ENHRY, SYGVKD. CDR3 length: 14 residues. J was trimmed by 1 base and V by 3 bases; bases with no gene match: 2. The CDR3 is CAISDLAGSYEQYF. The CDR3 nucleotides read TGTGCCATCAGTGACCTAGCGGGTTCCTACGAGCAGTACTTC.

CDR3: CASSLVRDTEAFF. The CDR3 bases are TGTGCCAGCAGTTTAGTCAGGGACACTGAAGCTTTCTTT. V usage is TRBV12-3 or TRBV12-4 and J usage is TRBJ1-1; TRBD1 might be the D (5 bases). Trimming shortened V by 1 base and J by 3 bases, and 6 bases separated the two germline ends. The CDR3 is 13 residues long.

The J gene is TRBJ1-1, the V gene TRBV2; no definite D call. The germline V and J ends were trimmed by 7 bases and 3 bases, with 12 bases remaining between them. Germline V gene sequence: CDR1 SNHLY, CDR2 FYNNEI. CDR3 length equals 13 residues. DNA for the CDR3: TGTGCCAGCAATCTTAACACCTACACTGAAGCTTTCTTT. Its translation: CASNLNTYTEAFF.

About this clone: Other DNA sequences in the same sample also yield this CDR3. The chain recombines TRBV5-1 with TRBJ1-2; 8 bases align to TRBD1. Germline assignment: CDR1 SGHRS and CDR2 YFSETQ. The CDR3 spans 13 residues. After removal of 0 bases from V and 8 bases from J, the junction contained 3 bases not matched to a gene. The CDR3 reads CASSLGGQGGYTF. The DNA of the CDR3 is TGCGCCAGCAGCTTGGGAGGACAGGGCGGCTACACCTTC. Full variable domain (remainder filled in from reference TRBV5-1 and TRBJ1-2): KAGVTQTPRYLIKTRGQQVTLSCSPISGHRSVSWYQQTPGQGLQFLFEYFSETQRNKGNFPGRFSGRQFSNSRSEMNVSTLELGDSALYLCASSLGGQGGYTFGSGTRLTVV.

This clone was found once. The genes are TRBV6-5 and TRBJ1-1; D perhaps matches TRBD1 (5 bases). The ends were cut back, 0 bases at V and 4 bases at J, with 15 bases in the middle. CDR1 is MNHEY and CDR2 is SVGAGI in the germline V gene. The CDR3 runs 16 residues. As DNA, the CDR3 is TGTGCCAGCAGTTACTCGATTAGGGGTCTCGGCACTGAAGCTTTCTTT. As protein: CASSYSIRGLGTEAFF.

The chain is built from TRBV7-9 and TRBJ2-1, with a possible D match to TRBD2 (6 bases). CDR3 length: 13 residues. Germline V gene lookup returns CDR1 SEHNR and CDR2 FQNEAQ (reference sequence). Trimming shortened V by 3 bases and J by 7 bases, and 10 bases separated the two germline ends. The CDR3 spells CASSFGGSNEQFF. The DNA for the CDR3 is TGTGCCAGCAGCTTCGGGGGTTCTAATGAGCAGTTCTTC.